The present entry profiles one T cell receptor (beta chain) with its context. This clonotype was counted at least ten times. Its antigen has not been determined. No per-base quality is available; no much larger clone lies one base away. The data were obtained in a study of liver allograft versus peripheral blood T cells (dated by TCRdb to 2019 to 2021). Regarding the research as a whole: The study compared T cell receptor repertoires found within transplanted livers against repertoires in the peripheral blood of liver transplant recipients. Here is what the overall study found, with its caveats: The T cell receptor repertoires within liver allografts were reported to be different from the T cell receptor repertoires detected in peripheral blood.

The sequencer was an Illumina MiSeq. TCRdb redid the processing of the public reads, applying fastp at Q25 and MiXCR, and retained in-frame beta chains. Every distinct CDR3 protein forms one entry, paired with its most common genes and DNA. The sample has about 14,000 distinct CDR3 sequences on record, 20% to 25% of them singletons. The leading ten clones occupy around 5.5% of the sample. The germline V gene (reference sequence) yields LNHDA for CDR1 and SQIVND for CDR2. At the junction V is shortened by 1 base and J by 4 bases, with 2 bases in between. The CDR3 has 12 amino acids, counting the end cysteine and phenylalanine. Of all the DNA, just the CDR3 is kept, 36 bases in frame from base 1.

The TCR was taken from a human patient who had a liver transplant. Some T cells may derive from the graft donor when a transplant has been performed. The chain was built from TRBV19 and TRBJ1-3; a confident D gene designation cannot be given. The CDR3 protein is CASSIGGNTIYF. The nucleotide sequence is TGTGCCAGTAGTATAGGCGGAAACACCATATATTTT. The CDR3, completed at both ends by the reference TRBV19 and TRBJ1-3 genes, gives the full variable domain DGGITQSPKYLFRKEGQNVTLSCEQNLNHDAMYWYRQDPGQGLRLIYYSQIVNDFQKGDIAEGYSVSREKKESFPLTVTSAQKNPTAFYLCASSIGGNTIYFGEGSWLTVV.